Below, 9 T cell receptor beta chains from the same sample are listed, as sequenced in a study of blood T cell repertoires in COVID-19. Using immunoSEQ multiplex PCR, the repertoire was profiled, and TCRdb retains in-frame clones only, with some absent. Altogether roughly 330,000 clones are present, 87% being singletons, with the ten largest covering approximately 5%. The sample comprised PBMCs or T cells enriched from blood (not recorded which). These receptors were obtained from a woman aged 25 to 39 who had recovered from COVID-19.

V and J are TRBV5-5 and TRBJ2-1, with 8 bases aligning to TRBD2. The CDR3 has 15 amino acids. Germline V gives CDR1 SGHKS, CDR2 YYEKEE (reference sequence). With 4 bases clipped from V and 8 bases from J, the junction kept 11 bases outside the gene matches. CDR3 residues: CASSPGVAGSDEQFF. The CDR3 DNA reads TGTGCCAGCAGCCCGGGGGTAGCGGGGTCGGATGAGCAGTTCTTC. The complete variable domain, with remaining parts taken from reference TRBV5-5 and TRBJ2-1, reads DAGVTQSPTHLIKTRGQQVTLRCSPISGHKSVSWYQQVLGQGPQFIFQYYEKEERGRGNFPDRFSARQFPNYSSELNVNALLLGDSALYLCASSPGVAGSDEQFFGPGTRLTVL.

The chain links TRBV5-1 to TRBJ2-7; TRBD2 agrees at 10 bases. V shed 4 bases, J shed 0 bases, and the junction held 7 bases outside the gene matches. The CDR3 extends over 16 amino acids. CDR1 and CDR2 from the germline V gene are SGHRS and YFSETQ. The DNA for the CDR3 is TGCGCCAGCAGCCAACAACTAGCGGGGAGCTCCTACGAGCAGTACTTC. This gives the protein CASSQQLAGSSYEQYF.

The chain recombines TRBV4-2 with TRBJ2-7; D perhaps matches TRBD2 (5 bases). The V gene lost 4 bases and the J gene lost 6 bases, with 16 bases spanning the gap. The CDR3 extends over 14 amino acids. Looked up from germline, CDR1 is LGHNA and CDR2 is YNFKEQ. The CDR3 loop reads CASSLGGLAPEQYF. CDR3 DNA: TGTGCCAGCAGCCTCGGTGGGCTAGCCCCCGAGCAGTACTTC.

The V gene is TRBV10-1, the J gene TRBJ2-3, with unresolved D. Trimming took off 4 bases at V and 1 base at J, with 6 bases between the two ends. CDR1 WNHNN and CDR2 SYGVQD come from the germline V gene (reference sequence). The CDR3 length is 13 residues. The CDR3 loop reads CASSASGTDTQYF. The CDR3 region has the DNA TGCGCCAGCAGTGCCAGCGGCACAGATACGCAGTATTTT.

This clone was counted a few times. The V call is TRBV2, the J call TRBJ2-7; 8 bases map to TRBD1. Germline values: CDR1 SNHLY, CDR2 FYNNEI. V shed 8 bases, J shed 2 bases, and the junction held 11 bases outside the gene matches. This CDR3 spans 15 amino acids. The CDR3: CASGAGQGFPYEQYF. In nucleotides, the CDR3 is TGTGCCAGCGGGGCTGGACAGGGATTTCCCTACGAGCAGTACTTC.

The gene calls are TRBV19 and TRBJ1-3; 7 bases agree with TRBD1. Looked up from germline, CDR1 is LNHDA and CDR2 is SQIVND (reference sequence). J was trimmed by 4 bases and V by 4 bases; bases with no gene match: 10. This CDR3 has 16 amino acids. The CDR3 loop is CASSSQPPGQGNTIYF. In nucleotides, the CDR3 is TGTGCCAGTAGTAGCCAACCTCCGGGACAGGGAAACACCATATATTTT. Variable domain in full (rest from reference TRBV19 and TRBJ1-3): DGGITQSPKYLFRKEGQNVTLSCEQNLNHDAMYWYRQDPGQGLRLIYYSQIVNDFQKGDIAEGYSVSREKKESFPLTVTSAQKNPTAFYLCASSSQPPGQGNTIYFGEGSWLTVV.

The CDR3 nucleotides are TGTGCCAGCAGCCATGGGACAGGAGGGGAAAAACTGTTTTTT. Residues: CASSHGTGGEKLFF. V is TRBV3-1 (or the pseudogene TRBV3-2) and J is TRBJ1-4; 8 bases are shared with TRBD1. The CDR3 has 14 amino acids. Germline CDR1 is LGHDT and CDR2 is YNNKEL (reference sequence). Trimming removed 3 bases from V and 8 bases from J; junction bases left unmatched: 5.

The chain couples TRBV7-3 to TRBJ2-1, with 9 bases fitting TRBD2. CDR3 length: 16 amino acids. Germline V CDR1 and CDR2: SGHTA, FQGTGA. Trimming cost V 1 base and J 5 bases; bases outside gene matches: 6. CDR3 nucleotides: TGTGCCAGCAGCTTAAAAGCGCGGGGGGGCAACAATGAGCAGTTCTTC. Translated, it gives CASSLKARGGNNEQFF. Variable domain in full (rest from reference TRBV7-3 and TRBJ2-1): GAGVSQTPSNKVTEKGKYVELRCDPISGHTALYWYRQSLGQGPEFLIYFQGTGAADDSGLPNDRFFAVRPEGSVSTLKIQRTERGDSAVYLCASSLKARGGNNEQFFGPGTRLTVL.

J is TRBJ2-1 and V is TRBV9, with a weak D call TRBD2 (5 bases). Germline CDR1 and CDR2: SGDLS and YYNGEE. The CDR3 loop spans 13 amino acids. V lost 1 base and J 4 bases, leaving 6 bases between the germline ends. The CDR3 nucleotides read TGTGCCAGCAGCGTATCGGGGTACAATGAGCAGTTCTTC. This codes for CASSVSGYNEQFF.